This T cell receptor (beta chain) came from a study of cytotoxic CD8 clonotypes in ibrutinib-treated CLL. Notes on the study in general: Rising at ibrutinib response, clonality subsequently fell back toward baseline at progression. The study sampled sustained-remission and progressing patients at different times. Under therapy, public clonotypes either contracted or stayed stable, and they were uncommon.

Note on this clone: Its antigen remains unknown.

Trimming stripped 5 bases from V and 6 bases from J, with 17 bases between. The CDR3 is made up of 15 amino acids. CDR1 MNHEY and CDR2 SMNVEV come from the germline V gene (reference sequence). Using immunoSEQ multiplex PCR, the repertoire was profiled, and TCRdb retains in-frame clones only, with some absent. This sample carries approximately 150,000 clones, over 75% of them seen once, and the ten largest clones take around 3%. This material consisted of PBMCs, taken at disease progression, from a patient treated with ibrutinib. This chain links TRBV27 with TRBJ2-1; tentatively, D is TRBD1 or TRBD2 (5 bases each). The sequence was obtained from a human donor with chronic lymphocytic leukemia. The CDR3 region has the DNA TGTGCCAGCAGTCCCGGGACCCTGGTAGGCAATGAGCAGTTCTTC. Protein: CASSPGTLVGNEQFF.